Reported below is one T cell receptor (beta chain). Its specificity is not known. This entry is derived from a study of blood T cells in healthy people across ages. Samples had at least 6.5 million PBMCs isolated from them. It was with a sample-barcoded 5' primer and a J-beta primer mix that a second PCR of roughly 6 to 11 cycles was run. Each cDNA molecule received a tag from a template-switch adaptor that had 12 random nucleotides. Per sample, CDR3-containing paired-end reads numbered at least 2.5 million. TCRdb reprocessed the 5' RACE reads with MiXCR, giving one entry per CDR3 protein. The repertoire holds over a million distinct CDR3 sequences, with 35% to 50% as singletons. Whole-study findings and limits: From one million sequenced T cells, diversity estimates were lower bounds.

The germline V gene has CDR1 GTSNPN and CDR2 SVGIG (reference sequence). Trimming removed 4 bases from V and 2 bases from J, with 17 bases in between. CDR3 length equals 15 residues. The source of this sequence is a woman aged 55-70 years in good health. This chain joins TRBV30 and TRBJ1-2; D unclear. The specimen was blood. The CDR3, as DNA: TGTGCCTGGATGCCAGGACCGTCCCAAAACTATGGCTACACCTTC. Translated: CAWMPGPSQNYGYTF.